These 10 T cell receptor beta chains came from one sample sequenced in a study of T cells in tumors after PD-1 blockade. TCRdb keeps only in-frame clones here, not all; method: immunoSEQ multiplex PCR. The sample consists of fewer than 15,000 clones, 63% of them appearing once. Sequencing was performed on tumor tissue, taken before anti-PD-1 treatment. The receptors derive from a human donor with basal cell carcinoma.

This chain links TRBV4-3 with TRBJ2-7, with a possible D match to TRBD1 (6 bases). CDR1 is LGHNA, CDR2 YSLEER, per germline. V was pared by 0 bases and J by 2 bases, with 11 bases between. CDR3 length: 15 amino acids. CDR3 in amino acids: CASSQDRGSPYEQYF. DNA for the CDR3: TGCGCCAGCAGCCAAGATAGGGGGTCCCCCTACGAGCAGTACTTC.

This chain links TRBV5-8 with TRBJ2-1; tentative D call: TRBD2 (6 bases). This CDR3 has 14 residues. Trimming left V 0 bases short and J 7 bases short, with 11 bases between. CDR1 is SGHTS and CDR2 is YDEGEE in the germline V gene. CDR3 nucleotide sequence: TGTGCCAGCAGCTTGGTGGAGGGGAGGAATGAGCAGTTCTTC. This sequence encodes CASSLVEGRNEQFF.

The genes are TRBV2 and TRBJ1-2; D gene uncertain. The germline V gene encodes CDR1 SNHLY and CDR2 FYNNEI. The length of the CDR3 is 15 residues. The V and J ends lost 1 base and 2 bases respectively, with 11 bases between them. DNA of the CDR3: TGTGCCAGCAGTGAAGGGGTTAGGGCGAACTATGGCTACACCTTC. Amino acid sequence: CASSEGVRANYGYTF.

The CDR3 DNA sequence: TGTGCCAGCACAGAGTACTTCTCCTCGAATGAGCAGTTCTTC. Protein product: CASTEYFSSNEQFF. This chain uses TRBV6-5 with TRBJ2-1, with D unresolved. The CDR3 length is 14 residues. V lost 7 bases and J lost 7, with 17 bases in between. Germline V gene data show CDR1 as MNHEY and CDR2 as SVGAGI.

The V gene is TRBV5-1, the J gene TRBJ2-7; D call uncertain. The V end was cut by 0 bases, the J end by 2 bases, with 6 bases between. The CDR3 extends over 13 amino acids. CDR1 and CDR2 (germline): SGHRS, YFSETQ. Here the CDR3 reads CASSLDPTYEQYF. Here the CDR3 DNA reads TGCGCCAGCAGCTTGGATCCGACCTACGAGCAGTACTTC.

The rearrangement links TRBV5-1 to TRBJ1-2, with D hard to call. CDR1 and CDR2 from the germline V gene are SGHRS and YFSETQ. V lost 0 bases to trimming and J lost 1 base, with 4 bases between them. This CDR3 has 13 amino acids. The CDR3 is CASSLDSNYGYTF. The DNA for the CDR3 is TGCGCCAGCAGCTTGGATAGTAACTATGGCTACACCTTC.

The V call is TRBV28, the J call TRBJ2-3, with 9 bases lining up with TRBD1. V trimming: 5 bases; J trimming: 3 bases; junction bases outside the gene matches: 9. The V gene's germline CDR1 is MDHEN and CDR2 SYDVKM. The CDR3 is made up of 16 amino acids. CDR3 nucleotide sequence: TGTGCCAGCAGTCCAACCCCGGGACAGGGAACAGATACGCAGTATTTT. This gives the protein CASSPTPGQGTDTQYF.

The sample holds a few counts of this clone. The V call is TRBV7-8, the J call TRBJ2-2; possibly TRBD1 for D (6 bases). V gave up 2 bases and J gave up 5 bases, with 12 bases separating them. Germline V CDR1 and CDR2: SGHVS, FQNEAQ. This CDR3 spans 15 amino acids. CDR3 protein: CASSLLSGATGELFF. CDR3 in DNA: TGTGCCAGCAGCTTACTCTCAGGGGCAACCGGGGAGCTGTTTTTT.

The J gene is TRBJ2-7, the V gene TRBV5-5; TRBD1 agrees at 7 bases. Germline trimming cut 4 bases from V and 2 bases from J; bases unmatched to any gene: 6. The CDR3 covers 14 residues. CDR1 SGHKS and CDR2 YYEKEE come from the germline V gene (reference sequence). CDR3 DNA: TGTGCCAGCAGCCGAGACAGGGCCCCCTACGAGCAGTACTTC. This gives the protein CASSRDRAPYEQYF.

This chain connects TRBV7-9 to TRBJ2-1; D is unclear. The V and J ends lost 1 base and 4 bases respectively, with 8 bases between them. CDR1 and CDR2 (germline): SEHNR, FQNEAQ (reference sequence). The CDR3 has 14 residues. CDR3 loop: CASSLEGTYNEQFF. As DNA, the CDR3 is TGTGCCAGCAGCTTAGAGGGCACTTACAATGAGCAGTTCTTC.